Below, 9 T cell receptor beta chains from the same sample are listed, as sequenced in a study of early T cells in non-severe SARS-CoV-2 infection. TCRdb called the 5' RACE reads again in MiXCR, with one record for every CDR3 protein. This sample carries roughly 28,000 distinct CDR3 sequences, about 4.5% of them seen once, and the ten largest clones take roughly 5.9%. The source material was whole blood. The receptor set was obtained from an adult who was a healthcare worker with PCR-confirmed SARS-CoV-2 infection or an uninfected control (not recorded which).

The chain uses TRBV11-2 and TRBJ2-2, with D possibly TRBD1 on 6 matching bases. Per the germline V gene, CDR1 is SGHAT and CDR2 is FQNNGV. The CDR3 totals 15 residues. The ends were cut back, 4 bases at V and 2 bases at J, with 11 bases in the middle. The CDR3 region is CASSSRGTNTGELFF. The CDR3 DNA sequence: TGTGCCAGCAGCTCGAGGGGGACAAACACCGGGGAGCTGTTTTTT.

Judged by abundance, this clonotype is medium-sized. This chain joins TRBV24-1 and TRBJ1-5, with D uncertain. Trimming left V 3 bases short and J 5 bases short, with 4 bases between. This CDR3 spans 12 amino acids. Germline CDR1 reads KGHDR; CDR2 reads SFDVKD. The CDR3 DNA reads as TGTGCCACCAGTGATCAGGATCAGCCCCAGCATTTT. It codes for CATSDQDQPQHF.

The J gene is TRBJ1-4, the V gene TRBV7-2; 10 bases are shared with TRBD1. V gave up 2 bases and J gave up 10 bases; unmatched junction bases: 7. CDR1 and CDR2 (germline): SGHTA, FQGNSA. The CDR3 has 15 amino acids. The CDR3 spells CASSLQGQGMVKLFF. CDR3 DNA: TGTGCCAGCAGCTTACAGGGACAGGGGATGGTAAAACTGTTTTTT.

This clonotype was recorded at least ten times. This chain joins TRBV7-8 and TRBJ1-3; D is perhaps TRBD1 (5 bases). Germline assignment: CDR1 SGHVS and CDR2 FQNEAQ. This CDR3 has 15 residues. V lost 2 bases and J lost 2, with 10 bases in between. Written as DNA, the CDR3 is TGTGCCAGCAGCTTAATGGGGGAAGCTGGAAACACCATATATTTT. Protein sequence: CASSLMGEAGNTIYF.

This clonotype was recorded many times. V is TRBV20-1 and J is TRBJ1-6, with unresolved D. The length of the CDR3 is 15 residues. CDR1 is DFQATT and CDR2 is SNEGSKA in the germline V gene (reference sequence). Trimming removed 0 bases from V and 6 bases from J, with 12 bases in between. The CDR3 reads CSARDPEKPNSPLHF. The CDR3 bases are TGCAGTGCTAGAGATCCGGAAAAGCCTAATTCACCCCTCCACTTT.

There are many counts of this clonotype. This chain's CDR3 is CASSLNRVSGNTIYF. CDR3 nucleotides: TGTGCCAGCAGTTTGAACAGGGTCTCTGGAAACACCATATATTTT. The chain is built from TRBV3-1 and TRBJ1-3, with D possibly matching TRBD1 (6 bases). V dropped 6 bases and J dropped 0 bases, with 12 bases sitting between them. Germline values: CDR1 LGHDT, CDR2 YNNKEL (reference sequence). This CDR3 region has 15 residues.

This clonotype was recorded a few times. This rearrangement joins TRBV6-2 or TRBV6-3 to TRBJ1-5; D is uncertain. Trimming stripped 6 bases from V and 3 bases from J, with 3 bases between. Germline values: CDR1 MNHEY, CDR2 SVGEGT. The CDR3 covers 11 residues. The CDR3, as DNA: TGTGCCAGCAGAAACAATCAGCCCCAGCATTTT. Protein sequence: CASRNNQPQHF.

This clonotype was observed at least ten times. V and J are TRBV19 and TRBJ2-3; the D gene is possibly TRBD2 (6 bases). The V gene lost 9 bases and the J gene lost 5 bases, with 12 bases spanning the gap. Germline V CDR1 and CDR2: LNHDA, SQIVND (reference sequence). The CDR3 totals 12 residues. The DNA of the CDR3 is TGTGCCAGCCGACTTAGCGGAGATACGCAGTATTTT. This encodes CASRLSGDTQYF. Full variable domain (outside the CDR3, taken from reference TRBV19 and TRBJ2-3): DGGITQSPKYLFRKEGQNVTLSCEQNLNHDAMYWYRQDPGQGLRLIYYSQIVNDFQKGDIAEGYSVSREKKESFPLTVTSAQKNPTAFYLCASRLSGDTQYFGPGTRLTVL.

This clonotype showed up just a few times. CDR3 bases: TGTGCCAGTAGGGGACTCGGGGCTAACTATGGCTACACCTTC. Translating gives CASRGLGANYGYTF. The chain carries TRBV19 and TRBJ1-2, with D perhaps matching TRBD1 (5 bases). CDR3 length: 14 amino acids. Germline CDR1 is LNHDA and CDR2 is SQIVND (reference sequence). V lost 6 bases to trimming and J lost 0 bases, with 11 bases between them. Full variable domain (outside the CDR3, taken from reference TRBV19 and TRBJ1-2): DGGITQSPKYLFRKEGQNVTLSCEQNLNHDAMYWYRQDPGQGLRLIYYSQIVNDFQKGDIAEGYSVSREKKESFPLTVTSAQKNPTAFYLCASRGLGANYGYTFGSGTRLTVV.